The 2 T cell receptor beta chains in this list originate from one sample, sequenced in a study of T cell changes during pregnancy in multiple sclerosis. TCRdb's table, derived via immunoSEQ multiplex PCR, lists solely in-frame clones and lacks some. The sample has tens of thousands of clones, over 80% seen once. Sequences were derived from CD4+ T cells from peripheral blood mononuclear cells, sampled in the third trimester of pregnancy. The receptors originated from a female donor with multiple sclerosis, enrolled in a pregnancy study.

This chain joins TRBV5-1 and TRBJ2-5; no clear D. Germline V gene data show CDR1 as SGHRS and CDR2 as YFSETQ. The CDR3 runs to 14 residues. Trimming stripped 0 bases from V and 5 bases from J, with 11 bases between. CDR3: CASSLDPHRETQYF. CDR3 nucleotides: TGCGCCAGCAGCTTGGACCCCCACCGGGAGACCCAGTACTTC.

The V gene is TRBV7-8, the J gene TRBJ1-5; D ambiguous. Between the trimmed V and J ends, which lost 3 bases and 8 bases, there was a span of 8 bases. The CDR3 runs 12 residues. The germline V gene has CDR1 SGHVS and CDR2 FQNEAQ. The DNA for the CDR3 is TGTGCCAGCAGCTTCCGAGGTGAGCCCCAGCATTTT. Translating gives CASSFRGEPQHF.